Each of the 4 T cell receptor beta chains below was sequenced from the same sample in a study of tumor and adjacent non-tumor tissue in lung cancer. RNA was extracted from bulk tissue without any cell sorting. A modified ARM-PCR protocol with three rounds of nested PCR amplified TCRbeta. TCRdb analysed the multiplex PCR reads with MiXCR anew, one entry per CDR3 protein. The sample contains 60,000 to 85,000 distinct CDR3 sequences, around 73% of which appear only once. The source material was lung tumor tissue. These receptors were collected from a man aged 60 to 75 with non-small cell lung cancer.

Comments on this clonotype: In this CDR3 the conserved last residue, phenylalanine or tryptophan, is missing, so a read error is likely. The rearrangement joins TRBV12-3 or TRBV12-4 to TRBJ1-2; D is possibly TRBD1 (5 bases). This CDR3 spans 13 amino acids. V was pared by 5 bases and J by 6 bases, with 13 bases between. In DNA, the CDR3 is TGTGCCAGCAGTATGTCAGGGAGAGATGGCTACACCTTA. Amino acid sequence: CASSMSGRDGYTL.

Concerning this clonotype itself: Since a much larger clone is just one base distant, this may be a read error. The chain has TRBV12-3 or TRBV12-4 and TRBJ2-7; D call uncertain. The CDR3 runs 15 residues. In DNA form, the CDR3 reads TGTGCCAGCAGTTTTGAGTCGGGTAGCTCCTACGAGCGGTACTTC. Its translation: CASSFESGSSYERYF.

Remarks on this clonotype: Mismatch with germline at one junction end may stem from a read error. DNA for the CDR3: TGCAGTGTTGCGAGGCCTAGCGTCCACGAGCAGTATTTC. Translated: CSVARPSVHEQYF. The chain employs TRBV20-1 and TRBJ2-7, with D possibly matching TRBD2 (6 bases). This CDR3 has 13 residues. The germline V gene has CDR1 DFQATT and CDR2 SNEGSKA (reference sequence).

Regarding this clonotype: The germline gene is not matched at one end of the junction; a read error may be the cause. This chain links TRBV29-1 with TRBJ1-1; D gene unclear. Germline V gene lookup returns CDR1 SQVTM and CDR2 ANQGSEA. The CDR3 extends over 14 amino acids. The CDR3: CSVSATGTGTEVFF. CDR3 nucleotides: TGCAGCGTTAGCGCTACGGGAACCGGCACTGAAGTTTTCTTT. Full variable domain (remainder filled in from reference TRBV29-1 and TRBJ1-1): SAVISQKPSRDICQRGTSLTIQCQVDSQVTMMFWYRQQPGQSLTLIATANQGSEATYESGFVIDKFPISRPNLTFSTLTVSNMSPEDSSIYLCSVSATGTGTEVFFGQGTRLTVV.